This T cell receptor beta chain was identified during a study of T cell responses to AZD1222 COVID-19 vaccine. Measured with immunoSEQ multiplex PCR; TCRdb has only the in-frame clones, and not every one. The sample includes about 200,000 clones, about 93% of them seen just once. This clone was picked up one time. Its specificity is unknown. Whole-study findings and limits: Donors in the cohort were predominantly white British and more often female, and clonal diversity was possibly underestimated. At study baseline, merely roughly 6 AZD1222 recipients were seropositive.

The CDR3 runs 15 residues. Germline-derived CDR1 and CDR2 are SGHTA and FQGNSA. The V and J ends lost 1 base and 0 bases, in that order; junction bases with no gene match: 1. The V gene is TRBV7-2, the J gene TRBJ2-7; 9 bases map to TRBD2. The sample consisted of peripheral blood, taken on day 0 of MenACWY control vaccination. The TCR was taken from an adult in good health. CDR3 DNA sequence: TGTGCCAGCAGCTTAGGTAGCGGGAGCTCCTACGAGCAGTACTTC. Its translation: CASSLGSGSSYEQYF.